This T cell receptor (beta chain) was sequenced in a study of cytotoxic CD8 clonotypes in ibrutinib-treated CLL. Study as a whole: The authors obtained response samples at a median of approximately 11 months of treatment, range 6 to 36.

The assay was immunoSEQ multiplex PCR, and TCRdb's table has in-frame clones only and misses some. The table records tens of thousands of clones, 60% to 80% of them present only once. CDR3 length equals 15 residues. Trimming cost V 0 bases and J 0 bases, with 8 bases left between them. Germline V lookup: CDR1 MGHDK, CDR2 SYGVNS. The TCR originated in a human donor with chronic lymphocytic leukemia. Here the sequenced sample was PBMCs, taken after 24 months of ibrutinib treatment. J is TRBJ1-1 and V is TRBV25-1; D is undetermined. The CDR3 coding sequence is TGTGCCAGCAGTGAATATTCCGGGGTGAACACTGAAGCTTTCTTT. The encoded protein is CASSEYSGVNTEAFF.